Listed below are T cell receptor beta chains from one sample, sequenced in a study of T-cell memory formation after mild COVID-19. TCRdb processed the 5' RACE reads anew with MiXCR; each CDR3 protein has one entry. The sample yields 250,000 to 300,000 distinct CDR3 sequences, around 15% seen once. The sequencing sample was made of PBMCs or a T cell subset sorted from them (not recorded which). These TCRs come from a man between 18 and 35 years old who had mild COVID-19 (a few samples of this study predate the infection). Cell type and time point are not known. Both conserved end residues are part of each CDR3. A D gene is named only where the DNA matches it firmly. Rows give clone size only sometimes, using once, few, many, or a class for an expanded clone.

clone_size	d_call	v_call	j_call	cdr3_nt	cdr3_aa
many	.	TRBV6-5	TRBJ2-7	TGTGCCAGCAGTCAGAGAGTTACCTACGAGCAGTACTTC	CASSQRVTYEQYF
.	TRBD2	TRBV20-1	TRBJ2-3	TGCAGTGCTAGAGGTCGACTAGCGGGGACGCAGTATTTT	CSARGRLAGTQYF
.	.	TRBV4-3	TRBJ1-6	TGCGCCAGCAGCCTCGAATTCTTACTGGGGTCGAATTCACCCCTCCACTTT	CASSLEFLLGSNSPLHF
.	TRBD2	TRBV7-2	TRBJ2-1	TGTGCCAGCAGCTCCGGACTAGCGGGGGGGAGTGAGCAGTTCTTC	CASSSGLAGGSEQFF
.	TRBD1	TRBV7-2	TRBJ1-5	TGTGCCAGCAGCTTCACAGGGGGAAGGAGCAATCAGCCCCAGCATTTT	CASSFTGGRSNQPQHF
many	.	TRBV4-3	TRBJ2-7	TGCGCCAGCAGCCAAGATGTCCGAGGAACCGAGCAGTACTTC	CASSQDVRGTEQYF
.	.	TRBV2	TRBJ2-5	TGTGCCAGCAGTGTCTTACAAGAGACCCAGTACTTC	CASSVLQETQYF
few	TRBD2	TRBV27	TRBJ2-3	TGTGCCAGCAGTTTATTTCCTAGCGGGGACACAGATACGCAGTATTTT	CASSLFPSGDTDTQYF
.	.	TRBV3-1	TRBJ1-5	TGTGCCAGCAGCCAAGGAGGCCCAGAACCCCAGCATTTT	CASSQGGPEPQHF
.	.	TRBV5-1	TRBJ1-1	TGCGCCAGCAGCTTGTGGGGGAGCACTGAAGCTTTCTTT	CASSLWGSTEAFF
few	TRBD1	TRBV28	TRBJ1-2	TGTGCCAGCAGTTCCGGGACAGCTAGACATGGCTACACCTTC	CASSSGTARHGYTF
few	.	TRBV6-5	TRBJ1-2	TGTGCCAGCACGGGGGGCGCCTATGACTTATGGGGCTACACCTTC	CASTGGAYDLWGYTF
.	.	TRBV5-1	TRBJ2-3	TGCGCCAGCAGCTTGCGGGGACTCACAGATACGCAGTATTTT	CASSLRGLTDTQYF
few	TRBD2	TRBV6-5	TRBJ2-7	TGTGCCAGCAGCATGACTAGCGGGGGGCTACCCGAGCAGTACTTC	CASSMTSGGLPEQYF
many	TRBD1	TRBV6-2/TRBV6-3	TRBJ2-7	TGTGCCAGCAGTTACTCAGGGACAGGGATCTCCTACGAGCAGTACTTC	CASSYSGTGISYEQYF
few	.	TRBV7-2	TRBJ1-2	TGTGCCAGCAGCCCCTACACAGAACCGAATGGCTACACCTTC	CASSPYTEPNGYTF
many	.	TRBV4-3	TRBJ2-1	TGCGCCAGCAGCCAAGAACGGGCCTCTGAGCAGTTCTTC	CASSQERASEQFF